The rows below give T cell receptor beta chains drawn from one sample of a study of blood T cell repertoires in COVID-19. TCRdb's table, derived via immunoSEQ multiplex PCR, lists solely in-frame clones and lacks some. This sample has fewer than 300,000 clones, with roughly nine tenths found just once. The specimen was peripheral blood. All receptors derive from a woman aged 25-40 years with COVID-19, enrolled during active disease. Both conserved end residues are part of each CDR3. Fields, in order: J gene, clone size, D gene, V gene, CDR3 protein, CDR3 DNA. A D gene is named only where the DNA matches it firmly. Clone size appears in some rows only: once, few, many, or a class for an expanded clone.

TRBJ2-1	once	-	TRBV30	CAWSVLRDNEQFF	TGTGCCTGGAGTGTTCTCAGGGACAATGAGCAGTTCTTC
TRBJ2-1	-	-	TRBV6-4	CASSDGIGSSYNEQFF	TGTGCCAGCAGTGACGGCATCGGGAGCTCCTACAATGAGCAGTTCTTC
TRBJ1-4	few	TRBD1	TRBV19	CASSTSPGTGIMKLFF	TGTGCCAGTAGTACCTCTCCTGGGACAGGGATAATGAAACTGTTTTTT
TRBJ2-7	-	TRBD1	TRBV18	CASSHGQGGSSYEQYF	TGTGCCAGCTCCCACGGACAGGGGGGAAGCTCCTACGAGCAGTACTTC
TRBJ2-2	few	-	TRBV7-3	CASGETTGELFF	TGTGCCAGCGGAGAAACTACGGGGGAGCTGTTTTTT
TRBJ1-5	-	TRBD1	TRBV27	CASSLGTGGLQPQHF	TGTGCCAGCAGTTTGGGGACAGGGGGCCTGCAGCCCCAGCATTTT
TRBJ2-4	once	TRBD2	TRBV30	CAWRATSGRTGAKNIQYF	TGTGCCTGGAGGGCTACTAGCGGGAGGACCGGAGCCAAAAACATTCAGTACTTC
TRBJ1-5	-	-	TRBV19	CASKDSQEGQPQHF	TGTGCCAGTAAGGACTCTCAGGAGGGTCAGCCCCAGCATTTT
TRBJ1-1	-	TRBD1	TRBV6-1	CASSEGGRGLAFF	TGTGCCAGCAGTGAAGGCGGCAGGGGGCTTGCTTTCTTT
TRBJ2-2	few	-	TRBV21-1	CASSNPPGYTGELFF	TGTGCCAGCAGCAATCCACCGGGTTACACCGGGGAGCTGTTTTTT
TRBJ1-5	-	TRBD1	TRBV19	CASSGSRQGSIYPQHF	TGTGCCAGTAGTGGGAGTAGACAGGGATCCATCTATCCCCAGCATTTT
TRBJ1-2	-	-	TRBV10-3	CAISNPGGDSNYGYTF	TGTGCCATCAGTAATCCGGGAGGGGATTCTAACTATGGCTACACCTTC
TRBJ2-2	-	-	TRBV19	CASSIEGGTGELFF	TGTGCCAGTAGTATAGAGGGGGGCACCGGGGAGCTGTTTTTT
TRBJ1-1	few	-	TRBV7-9	CASSNQGFTEAFF	TGTGCCAGCAGCAACCAGGGTTTCACTGAAGCTTTCTTT
TRBJ2-3	-	TRBD1	TRBV18	CASSPGQGAGDTQYF	TGTGCCAGCTCACCGGGACAGGGGGCGGGAGATACGCAGTATTTT
TRBJ1-2	-	-	TRBV5-6	CASSLVAGTYGYTF	TGTGCCAGCAGCTTGGTGGCAGGTACCTATGGCTACACCTTC
TRBJ2-3	-	TRBD1	TRBV7-6	CASTQQGARADTQYF	TGTGCCAGCACCCAACAGGGGGCGAGGGCAGATACGCAGTATTTT
TRBJ2-7	-	-	TRBV13	CASSYQTVREQYF	TGTGCCAGCAGCTACCAGACAGTACGTGAGCAGTACTTC
TRBJ1-2	-	-	TRBV30	CAWSVLGGYTF	TGTGCCTGGAGTGTACTCGGGGGCTACACCTTC
TRBJ2-7	-	-	TRBV4-2	CASSQEASASSYEQYF	TGTGCCAGCAGCCAAGAAGCTAGCGCGAGCTCCTACGAGCAGTACTTC
TRBJ2-7	-	-	TRBV19	CASSRYRESSYEQYF	TGTGCCAGTAGTAGATACAGGGAAAGCTCCTACGAGCAGTACTTC
TRBJ2-1	-	-	TRBV5-4	CASSLAGIFSYNEQFF	TGTGCCAGCAGCTTGGCCGGGATTTTCTCCTACAATGAGCAGTTCTTC
TRBJ1-4	-	-	TRBV11-2	CASSFTLGATNEKLFF	TGTGCCAGCAGCTTTACTTTGGGGGCCACTAATGAAAAACTGTTTTTT
TRBJ2-3	-	TRBD2	TRBV27	CASSGLDSTDTQYF	TGTGCCAGCAGTGGACTAGATAGCACAGATACGCAGTATTTT
TRBJ2-7	-	TRBD2	TRBV6-6	CASGAGLSSYEQYF	TGTGCCAGCGGAGCGGGACTTAGCTCCTACGAGCAGTACTTC
TRBJ2-7	-	TRBD1	TRBV7-8	CASSRRLQGTYEQYF	TGTGCCAGCAGCCGTCGTCTACAGGGGACCTACGAGCAGTACTTC
TRBJ1-1	-	TRBD1	TRBV6-5	CASSFSGTGGTEAFF	TGTGCCAGCTCATTTTCCGGGACAGGGGGAACTGAAGCTTTCTTT
TRBJ2-6	-	-	TRBV27	CASSFNKAGANVLTF	TGTGCCAGCAGTTTCAACAAAGCTGGGGCCAACGTCCTGACTTTC
TRBJ1-1	-	TRBD1	TRBV5-4	CASSPQTGANTEAFF	TGTGCCAGCAGCCCCCAGACAGGGGCGAACACTGAAGCTTTCTTT
TRBJ2-2	-	TRBD1	TRBV4-1	CASSQSFTRDRGRELFF	TGCGCCAGCAGCCAATCATTTACCCGAGACAGGGGCAGGGAGCTGTTTTTT
TRBJ2-1	-	TRBD2	TRBV11-2	CASTRLAGHNEQFF	TGTGCCAGCACCAGACTAGCGGGACACAATGAGCAGTTCTTC
TRBJ1-2	-	TRBD1	TRBV25-1	CASSRTGDHYGYTF	TGTGCCAGCAGTAGGACAGGGGATCACTATGGCTACACCTTC
TRBJ1-5	-	TRBD1	TRBV19	CASSMQGWGQGGIQPQHF	TGTGCCAGTAGTATGCAAGGTTGGGGACAGGGGGGTATTCAGCCCCAGCATTTT
TRBJ2-2	-	-	TRBV4-2	CASSPGTSLQYTGELFF	TGTGCCAGCAGCCCCGGGACTTCGTTACAGTACACCGGGGAGCTGTTTTTT
TRBJ2-5	-	-	TRBV10-1	CASSGLVSETQYF	TGCGCCAGCAGTGGGCTAGTCTCGGAGACCCAGTACTTC
TRBJ2-7	once	TRBD1	TRBV25-1	CASSGPGQGKHEQYF	TGTGCCAGCAGTGGTCCAGGACAGGGGAAGCACGAGCAGTACTTC
TRBJ2-7	many	TRBD1	TRBV15	CATSRDQGGFYEQYF	TGTGCCACCAGCAGAGATCAAGGGGGCTTCTACGAGCAGTACTTC
TRBJ1-2	-	-	TRBV6-5	CASSTGSRYGYTF	TGTGCCAGCAGCACAGGGTCGCGCTATGGCTACACCTTC
TRBJ2-3	-	TRBD1	TRBV30	CAWSAPGQGKTGTQYF	TGTGCCTGGAGCGCTCCGGGACAGGGGAAGACAGGTACGCAGTATTTT
TRBJ1-5	-	TRBD1	TRBV19	CASSPGTGFNQPQHF	TGTGCCAGTAGTCCCGGGACAGGGTTCAATCAGCCCCAGCATTTT
TRBJ1-1	-	-	TRBV19	CASSIWGQLEAFF	TGTGCCAGTAGTATATGGGGACAACTCGAAGCTTTCTTT
TRBJ2-3	once	TRBD1	TRBV5-1	CASSFGQGRQDTQYF	TGCGCCAGCAGCTTCGGACAGGGTCGTCAAGATACGCAGTATTTT
TRBJ1-1	-	-	TRBV5-1	CASSPDGTLNTEAFF	TGCGCCAGCAGCCCCGATGGGACTTTGAACACTGAAGCTTTCTTT
TRBJ2-7	-	-	TRBV28	CASSPRLGGEQYF	TGTGCCAGCAGTCCTAGGTTAGGTGGCGAGCAGTACTTC
TRBJ1-2	few	-	TRBV23-1	CASSHRGADGYGYTF	TGCGCCAGCAGTCATCGGGGGGCCGACGGCTATGGCTACACCTTC
TRBJ1-2	-	-	TRBV9	CASSVDNYGYTF	TGTGCCAGCAGCGTAGACAATTATGGCTACACCTTC
TRBJ2-7	-	TRBD1	TRBV10-3	CAISGTGMDEQYF	TGTGCCATCAGTGGGACAGGGATGGACGAGCAGTACTTC
TRBJ1-2	-	-	TRBV6-5	CASSQDLGSYGYTF	TGTGCCAGCAGTCAGGATTTGGGGAGCTATGGCTACACCTTC
TRBJ2-5	few	-	TRBV10-3	CAISESKVEEETQYF	TGTGCCATCAGTGAGTCAAAGGTGGAGGAGGAGACCCAGTACTTC
TRBJ1-1	few	-	TRBV10-1	CASRLHRMDTEAFF	TGCGCCAGCCGGCTACACAGGATGGACACTGAAGCTTTCTTT
TRBJ1-2	-	-	TRBV27	CASSLQGQSNYGYTF	TGTGCCAGCAGTCTACAGGGACAATCCAACTATGGCTACACCTTC
TRBJ1-2	-	TRBD1	TRBV10-3	CAISESGQGAFNYGYTF	TGTGCCATCAGTGAGTCAGGACAGGGGGCCTTTAACTATGGCTACACCTTC
TRBJ2-2	once	-	TRBV29-1	CSVRGPVNTGELFF	TGCAGCGTTCGAGGGCCTGTGAACACCGGGGAGCTGTTTTTT
TRBJ2-2	-	TRBD1	TRBV5-1	CASSLRTGGPGELFF	TGCGCCAGCAGCTTGAGGACAGGGGGACCCGGGGAGCTGTTTTTT
TRBJ1-1	-	-	TRBV30	CAWSWQGNTEAFF	TGTGCCTGGAGTTGGCAGGGTAACACTGAAGCTTTCTTT
TRBJ2-2	-	-	TRBV5-1	CASSLATGTSNTGELFF	TGCGCCAGCAGCTTGGCGACAGGGACTTCTAACACCGGGGAGCTGTTTTTT
TRBJ2-1	-	-	TRBV5-4	CASSLRGGRGAGNEQFF	TGTGCCAGCAGCTTAAGAGGAGGGAGAGGGGCGGGAAATGAGCAGTTCTTC
TRBJ1-2	-	-	TRBV5-1	CASSDQQGVNYGYTF	TGCGCCAGCAGCGATCAACAGGGAGTTAACTATGGCTACACCTTC
TRBJ2-3	-	-	TRBV3-1/TRBV3-2	CASSQDQTAGVTQYF	TGTGCCAGCAGCCAAGATCAAACAGCTGGCGTTACGCAGTATTTT